The source of this T cell receptor beta chain is a study of T cell repertoires in cytomegalovirus infection. Background on the study: CMV epitopes in the study were HLA-C-restricted (recently identified) and HLA-B-restricted (well studied).

With regard to this clonotype: No antigen is known for it.

Germline CDR1 is MNHEY and CDR2 is SVGEGT. J lost 12 bases, V lost 0 bases, and 8 bases had no gene match. This CDR3 spans 14 amino acids. TCRdb fed the reads into MiXCR, producing one record per CDR3 protein. The sample holds about 110,000 distinct CDR3 sequences; more than 30% are singletons and the top ten take more than 35%. The V call is TRBV6-2 or TRBV6-3, the J call TRBJ2-7, with TRBD2 matching 10 bases. Sequenced material: CD8+ T cells from cultured PBMCs, taken from culture after CMV antigen stimulation. The receptor's source is a human donor in good health (CMV status not recorded). Some clones in this sample may be carry-over from other donors' samples. This CDR3 reads CASSYSGLAVSLYF. DNA of the CDR3: TGTGCCAGCAGTTACTCCGGACTAGCGGTTTCGCTGTACTTC.